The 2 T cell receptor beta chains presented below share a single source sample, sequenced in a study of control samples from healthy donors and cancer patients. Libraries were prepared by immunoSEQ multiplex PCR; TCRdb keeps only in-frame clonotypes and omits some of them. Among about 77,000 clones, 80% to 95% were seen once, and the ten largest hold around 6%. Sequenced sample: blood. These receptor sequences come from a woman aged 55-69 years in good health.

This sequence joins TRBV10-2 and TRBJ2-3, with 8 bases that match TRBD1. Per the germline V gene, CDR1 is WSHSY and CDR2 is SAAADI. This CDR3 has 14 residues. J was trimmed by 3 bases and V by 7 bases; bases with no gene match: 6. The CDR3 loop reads CASIDRGLTDTQYF. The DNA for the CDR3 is TGCGCCAGCATTGACAGGGGTTTAACAGATACGCAGTATTTT.

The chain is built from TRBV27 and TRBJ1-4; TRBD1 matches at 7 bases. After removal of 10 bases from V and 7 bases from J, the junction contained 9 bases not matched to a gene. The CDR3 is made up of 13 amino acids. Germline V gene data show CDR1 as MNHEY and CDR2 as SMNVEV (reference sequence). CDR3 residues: CATSDREGEKLFF. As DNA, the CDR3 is TGTGCCACCTCAGACAGGGAAGGTGAAAAACTGTTTTTT. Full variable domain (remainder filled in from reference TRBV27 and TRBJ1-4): EAQVTQNPRYLITVTGKKLTVTCSQNMNHEYMSWYRQDPGLGLRQIYYSMNVEVTDKGDVPEGYKVSRKEKRNFPLILESPSPNQTSLYFCATSDREGEKLFFGSGTQLSVL.